This entry describes one T cell receptor (beta chain). Its antigen is not identified. Gene labels here are mouse ones. Other DNA sequences in this sample translate to the same CDR3. Sequencing of TCRbeta CDR3 at survey depth gave sequences and template counts. Profiled with immunoSEQ multiplex PCR; TCRdb holds only in-frame clones, not every one. The data hold 3,200 or so clones, with about 45% observed a single time. The entry originates in a study of tissue T cells after allogeneic stem cell transplantation. The time point was: mouse harvest day 14 after allogeneic transplant. Mouse grafts combined 10^7 T-cell-depleted bone marrow cells with 10^6 splenic CD5+ T cells. Study-wide results and caveats: Blood and spleen captured only part of the tissue TCR repertoire.

The sequence was obtained from a female BALB/c mouse given C57BL/6 T cells with graft-versus-host disease after an allogeneic hematopoietic cell transplant. The sample taken for sequencing was gut tissue.

Here the CDR3 reads CASSLGQGANTEVFF. Partial CDR3 DNA: TGTGCCAGCAGTCTGGGACAGGGAGCAAACACAGAAGTCTTC. The chain employs TRBV26 and TRBJ1-1; 8 bases map to TRBD1. The CDR3 goes on 1 residue after the read ends, and that part is filled in from the germline J gene. Looked up from germline, CDR1 is KGHPV and CDR2 is FQNQEV (reference sequence). The CDR3 sequence is 15 residues long. Trimming cost V 2 bases and J 0 bases; bases outside gene matches: 2.